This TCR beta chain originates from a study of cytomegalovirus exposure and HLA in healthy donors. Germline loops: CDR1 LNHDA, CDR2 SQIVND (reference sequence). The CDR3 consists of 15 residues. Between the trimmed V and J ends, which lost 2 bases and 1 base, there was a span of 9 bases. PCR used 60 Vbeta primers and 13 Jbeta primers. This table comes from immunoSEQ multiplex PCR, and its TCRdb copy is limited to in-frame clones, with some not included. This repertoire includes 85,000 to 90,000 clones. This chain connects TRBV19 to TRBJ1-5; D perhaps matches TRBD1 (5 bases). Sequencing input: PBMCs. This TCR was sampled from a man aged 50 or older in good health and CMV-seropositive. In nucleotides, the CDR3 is TGTGCCAGTAGTATACTGGCAGGGAGCAATCAGCCCCAGCATTTT. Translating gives CASSILAGSNQPQHF.